Here is one T cell receptor beta chain with its context. What it recognizes is unknown. The data stem from a study of Tregs in tolerant kidney transplant recipients. Study observations and caveats: Few patients were studied, so findings need validation in larger groups.

TCRdb keeps only in-frame clones here, not all; method: immunoSEQ multiplex PCR. This sample carries fewer than 20,000 clones, roughly four fifths of them seen once, and the ten largest clones take 2% to 2.5%. Trimming took 5 bases from V and 5 from J, leaving 9 bases between them. This CDR3 is 12 amino acids long. Germline V gives CDR1 SGHTA, CDR2 FQGNSA. The sequence came from a human donor in good health. The sequenced sample was Tregs from blood. The V and J genes are TRBV7-2 and TRBJ2-5; the D is unclear. The CDR3 nucleotides read TGTGCCAGCAGCCCGGAAAGGGAGACCCAGTACTTC. It yields the protein CASSPERETQYF.